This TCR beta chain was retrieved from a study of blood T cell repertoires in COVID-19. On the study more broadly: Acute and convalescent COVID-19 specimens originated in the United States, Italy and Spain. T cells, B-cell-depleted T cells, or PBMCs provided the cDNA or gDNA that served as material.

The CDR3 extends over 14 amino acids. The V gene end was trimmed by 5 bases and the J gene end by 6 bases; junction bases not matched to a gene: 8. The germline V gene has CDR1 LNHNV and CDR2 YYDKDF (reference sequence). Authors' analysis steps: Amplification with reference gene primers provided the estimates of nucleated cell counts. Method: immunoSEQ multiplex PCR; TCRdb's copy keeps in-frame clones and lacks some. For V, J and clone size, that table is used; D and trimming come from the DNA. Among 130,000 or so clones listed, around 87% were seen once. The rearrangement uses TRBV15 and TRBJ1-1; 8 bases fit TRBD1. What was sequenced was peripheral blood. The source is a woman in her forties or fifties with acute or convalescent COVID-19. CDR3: CATSADRGWAEAFF. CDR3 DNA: TGTGCCACCAGCGCAGACAGGGGATGGGCTGAAGCTTTCTTT.